Listed here are 30 T cell receptor beta chains from one sample, sequenced in a study of CD8 T cells in Susac syndrome. cDNA came from about 0.5 to 1 ug RNA primed by random hexamers. TCRdb processed the immunoSEQ multiplex PCR reads anew with MiXCR; each CDR3 protein has one entry. The repertoire holds 150,000 to 200,000 distinct CDR3 sequences, with 85% to 95% as singletons. Material for sequencing was CD4+ T cells from PBMCs. Receptors originate from a human donor in good health.

J is TRBJ1-1 and V is TRBV29-1; weak D call: TRBD1 (5 bases). Trimming left V 6 bases short and J 4 bases short, with 18 bases between. This CDR3 is 14 amino acids long. The V gene's germline CDR1 is SQVTM and CDR2 ANQGSEA. The CDR3 nucleotides are TGCAGCGTGGACATCGGGAGATTCATCACTGAAGCTTTCTTT. It specifies CSVDIGRFITEAFF.

This chain connects TRBV20-1 to TRBJ2-3, with D possibly TRBD2 on 6 matching bases. The V and J ends lost 6 bases and 2 bases respectively, with 18 bases between them. The CDR3 is 15 residues long. Germline V gene data show CDR1 as DFQATT and CDR2 as SNEGSKA (reference sequence). For the CDR3, the DNA is TGCAGTGCCAGTCGGGCTAGCGACTACACAGATACGCAGTATTTT. It specifies CSASRASDYTDTQYF.

The V and J genes are TRBV15 and TRBJ2-7, with unresolved D. The CDR3 has 13 amino acids. CDR1 and CDR2 from the germline V gene are LNHNV and YYDKDF (reference sequence). The ends were cut back, 1 base at V and 3 bases at J, with 7 bases in the middle. CDR3 bases: TGTGCCACCAGCAGAGTGTCTTTCTACGAGCAGTACTTC. Protein product: CATSRVSFYEQYF.

CDR3 nucleotides: TGTGCCAGCAGTATGAGCGGGGGTGGGGAGACCCAGTACTTC. This encodes CASSMSGGGETQYF. The chain couples TRBV6-5 to TRBJ2-5, with TRBD2 identical over 8 bases. CDR1 and CDR2 (germline): MNHEY, SVGAGI. This CDR3 spans 14 amino acids. V shed 5 bases and J 5 bases; nucleotides not matched to a gene: 7.

The V and J genes are TRBV5-1 and TRBJ2-7; 11 bases match TRBD2. The length of the CDR3 is 14 residues. The germline CDR1 and CDR2 sequences are SGHRS and YFSETQ. J was trimmed by 5 bases and V by 0 bases; bases with no gene match: 1. In DNA, the CDR3 is TGCGCCAGCAGCTTGGGGGGACTAGCGGACGAGCAGTACGTC. Translation: CASSLGGLADEQYV.

The DNA for the CDR3 is TGTGCCAGCAGCTTGGGGCGGAGTGTCTCTGGGGCCAACGTCCTGACTTTC. Translation: CASSLGRSVSGANVLTF. The V gene is TRBV11-1, the J gene TRBJ2-6, with D perhaps TRBD1 (5 bases). Trimming shortened V by 3 bases and J by 0 bases, and 12 bases separated the two germline ends. Germline values: CDR1 SGHAT, CDR2 FQDESV (reference sequence). The CDR3 loop spans 17 amino acids.

This rearrangement joins TRBV7-3 to TRBJ2-1; 9 nucleotides line up with TRBD1. The V gene's germline CDR1 is SGHTA and CDR2 FQGTGA. The CDR3 contains 16 residues. V shed 4 bases and J 2 bases; nucleotides not matched to a gene: 6. As DNA, the CDR3 is TGTGCCAGCAGCTCAGCCGGGACAGGGACCTACAATGAGCAGTTCTTC. Translation: CASSSAGTGTYNEQFF. The full variable domain, rest sourced from reference TRBV7-3 and TRBJ2-1, is GAGVSQTPSNKVTEKGKYVELRCDPISGHTALYWYRQSLGQGPEFLIYFQGTGAADDSGLPNDRFFAVRPEGSVSTLKIQRTERGDSAVYLCASSSAGTGTYNEQFFGPGTRLTVL.

The rearrangement links TRBV7-2 to TRBJ1-5; no clear D. V was clipped by 5 bases and J by 5 bases, with 16 bases between them. This CDR3 contains 15 residues. Germline V gives CDR1 SGHTA, CDR2 FQGNSA. The CDR3 is CASSHRRGNDQPQHF. The CDR3 bases are TGTGCCAGCAGCCACCGACGTGGGAATGATCAGCCCCAGCATTTT.

Turning to this clonotype: At one boundary the junction diverges from the germline segment, which might be a read error. V gene TRBV20-1 combines with J gene TRBJ2-3, with D perhaps matching TRBD2 (5 bases). Germline assignment: CDR1 DFQATT and CDR2 SNEGSKA (reference sequence). The CDR3 runs 16 residues. The CDR3 DNA reads TGCAGTACTAGAGATCTGGCAGGTCTCGTAACAGATACGCAGTATTTT. Its protein product is CSTRDLAGLVTDTQYF.

This clonotype was recorded only once. This chain connects TRBV9 to TRBJ1-5; tentatively, D is TRBD1 (5 bases). The V end was cut by 3 bases, the J end by 2 bases, with 12 bases between. The CDR3 loop spans 15 amino acids. CDR1 is SGDLS and CDR2 is YYNGEE in the germline V gene. The CDR3 DNA is TGTGCCAGCAGCGGAGGGGTAGATGGCAATCAGCCCCAGCATTTT. Translation: CASSGGVDGNQPQHF. The whole variable domain, filled in from reference TRBV9 and TRBJ1-5, reads DSGVTQTPKHLITATGQRVTLRCSPRSGDLSVYWYQQSLDQGLQFLIQYYNGEERAKGNILERFSAQQFPDLHSELNLSSLELGDSALYFCASSGGVDGNQPQHFGDGTRLSIL.

The chain employs TRBV19 and TRBJ2-7; D ambiguous. Trimming pared 3 bases from V and 2 bases from J, leaving 11 bases between. The CDR3 is made up of 14 amino acids. CDR1 is LNHDA, CDR2 SQIVND, per germline (reference sequence). CDR3 sequence (DNA): TGTGCCAGTAGTATCACAGTGGCCGCCTACGAGCAGTACTTC. Protein sequence: CASSITVAAYEQYF.

V is TRBV5-1 and J is TRBJ1-2; no reliable D call. Germline-derived CDR1 and CDR2 are SGHRS and YFSETQ. The V and J ends lost 4 bases and 3 bases respectively, with 16 bases between them. The CDR3 has 15 amino acids. The CDR3 sequence: CASSPRMPTDYGYTF. The CDR3 DNA is TGCGCCAGCAGCCCGCGGATGCCGACGGACTATGGCTACACCTTC.

This chain's CDR3 is CSARTSGGAPEQFF. The CDR3, as DNA: TGCAGTGCGCGAACTAGCGGGGGGGCCCCTGAGCAGTTCTTC. This chain joins TRBV20-1 and TRBJ2-1; 13 bases align to TRBD2. The V segment lost 6 bases and the J segment 9 bases; nucleotides outside the gene matches: 8. Germline CDR1 DFQATT, CDR2 SNEGSKA (reference sequence). The CDR3 contains 14 residues.

This chain links TRBV14 with TRBJ2-2; 13 nucleotides align to TRBD2. CDR1 SGHDN and CDR2 FVKESK come from the germline V gene. The CDR3 is made up of 18 amino acids. V was pared by 4 bases and J by 4 bases, with 9 bases of the junction left unmatched. As DNA, the CDR3 is TGTGCCAGCAGCCCCCAGCGACTAGCGGGGGGACTCACCGGGGAGCTGTTTTTT. Translation: CASSPQRLAGGLTGELFF.

V usage is TRBV6-2 or TRBV6-3 and J usage is TRBJ1-5; tentative D call: TRBD1 (5 bases). The V end was cut by 6 bases, the J end by 4 bases, with 13 bases between. CDR3 length equals 14 residues. CDR1 MNHEY and CDR2 SVGEGT come from the germline V gene. CDR3 nucleotide sequence: TGTGCCAGCAGCATTAAGAGGGGAAATCAGCCCCAGCATTTT. This codes for CASSIKRGNQPQHF.

The rearrangement joins TRBV30 to TRBJ1-2; 7 bases map to TRBD1. The CDR3 is 14 amino acids. Losses at the gene ends were 7 bases for V and 6 bases for J; bases not matched to a gene: 14. Germline loops: CDR1 GTSNPN, CDR2 SVGIG (reference sequence). CDR3 bases: TGTGCCTACACGAGAGACAGGGAAGGAAATGGCTACACCTTC. Translation: CAYTRDREGNGYTF.

The rearrangement joins TRBV3-1 to TRBJ2-1; D is unresolved. Trimming took off 4 bases at V and 8 bases at J, with 12 bases between the two ends. There are 13 residues in the CDR3. CDR1 and CDR2 (germline): LGHDT, YNNKEL (reference sequence). The CDR3 loop is CASSPRGRHEQFF. The CDR3 bases are TGTGCCAGCAGCCCCCGAGGAAGGCATGAGCAGTTCTTC.

This clonotype was seen just once. This chain uses TRBV5-1 with TRBJ2-1, with D possibly being TRBD1 or TRBD2 (5 bases each). Between the trimmed V and J ends, which lost 9 bases and 1 base, there was a span of 11 bases. This CDR3 comprises 13 residues. CDR1 and CDR2 from the germline V gene are SGHRS and YFSETQ. CDR3 nucleotide sequence: TGCGCCACCGGGACGGAGTCCTACAATGAGCAGTTCTTC. Translation: CATGTESYNEQFF.

The chain carries TRBV6-5 and TRBJ2-1, with 8 nucleotides matching TRBD1. Germline V gene sequence: CDR1 MNHEY, CDR2 SVGAGI. The CDR3 loop spans 14 amino acids. Unmatched junction bases numbered 6, after V lost 2 bases and J lost 9 bases. CDR3 DNA sequence: TGTGCCAGCAGTTACAGGGACAGGTCGGGTGAGCAGTTCTTC. Amino acid sequence: CASSYRDRSGEQFF.

V and J are TRBV29-1 and TRBJ1-2, with D possibly matching TRBD1 (5 bases). The length of the CDR3 is 13 residues. With 7 bases removed from V and 8 bases from J, the gap between germline ends came to 20 bases. Germline V gene data show CDR1 as SQVTM and CDR2 as ANQGSEA. This chain's CDR3 is CSAQTEGDSGYTF. For the CDR3, the DNA is TGCAGCGCCCAGACCGAAGGGGACTCGGGCTACACCTTC. Full variable domain (remainder filled in from reference TRBV29-1 and TRBJ1-2): SAVISQKPSRDICQRGTSLTIQCQVDSQVTMMFWYRQQPGQSLTLIATANQGSEATYESGFVIDKFPISRPNLTFSTLTVSNMSPEDSSIYLCSAQTEGDSGYTFGSGTRLTVV.

The genes are TRBV29-1 and TRBJ1-4, with 9 bases identical to TRBD1. The CDR3 covers 13 residues. V lost 3 bases to trimming and J lost 8 bases; unmatched junction nucleotides: 4. CDR1 and CDR2 from the germline V gene are SQVTM and ANQGSEA. CDR3 sequence reads: CSVEDRGNEKLFF. Here the CDR3 DNA reads TGCAGCGTTGAGGACAGGGGTAACGAAAAACTGTTTTTT.

The chain uses TRBV25-1 and TRBJ2-2; 9 bases fit TRBD2. The length of the CDR3 is 16 residues. With V trimmed by 4 bases and J by 1 base, 4 bases remained unmatched. The V gene's germline CDR1 is MGHDK and CDR2 SYGVNS. DNA for the CDR3: TGTGCCAGCAGTGGATCGACTAGCGGGAACACCGGGGAGCTGTTTTTT. It encodes CASSGSTSGNTGELFF.

The chain couples TRBV28 to TRBJ2-7; 7 bases align to TRBD2. The V gene end was trimmed by 2 bases and the J gene end by 2 bases; junction bases not matched to a gene: 6. The CDR3 extends over 15 amino acids. CDR1 is MDHEN, CDR2 SYDVKM, per germline. The DNA for the CDR3 is TGTGCCAGCAGTTTAGGGGGGGGGATCCCCTACGAGCAGTACGTC. Amino acids: CASSLGGGIPYEQYV.

The chain uses TRBV19 and TRBJ1-1; perhaps TRBD1 as D (5 bases). The CDR3 totals 15 residues. V dropped 6 bases and J dropped 0 bases, with 14 bases sitting between them. Germline-derived CDR1 and CDR2 are LNHDA and SQIVND (reference sequence). CDR3 sequence reads: CASSRTRVLNTEAFF. The CDR3 nucleotides are TGTGCCAGTAGCAGGACACGCGTACTGAACACTGAAGCTTTCTTT.

The rearrangement links TRBV25-1 to TRBJ2-3, with a possible D match to TRBD1 (5 bases). The CDR3 has 13 residues. Germline CDR1 is MGHDK and CDR2 is SYGVNS. V was cut by 5 bases and J by 2 bases, with 8 bases left in between. The DNA of the CDR3 is TGTGCCAGCAGTTCAGGGATCACAGATACGCAGTATTTT. Translating gives CASSSGITDTQYF.

The J gene is TRBJ1-6, the V gene TRBV5-1; D gene ambiguous. CDR3 size: 13 residues. V was trimmed by 0 bases and J by 9 bases, leaving 7 bases between them. Germline CDR1 SGHRS, CDR2 YFSETQ. DNA for the CDR3: TGCGCCAGCAGCTTGGGTATGAGTTCACCCCTCCACTTT. Protein: CASSLGMSSPLHF.

The chain carries TRBV5-1 and TRBJ1-4; D call uncertain. The V gene's germline CDR1 is SGHRS and CDR2 YFSETQ. This CDR3 is 13 amino acids long. The V and J ends lost 6 bases and 4 bases respectively, with 10 bases between them. CDR3 in amino acids: CASKNMGNEKLFF. DNA of the CDR3: TGCGCCAGCAAAAACATGGGTAATGAAAAACTGTTTTTT.

The gene calls are TRBV20-1 and TRBJ1-5; possibly TRBD1 for D (6 bases). This CDR3 spans 15 amino acids. The germline gives CDR1 DFQATT, CDR2 SNEGSKA (reference sequence). V lost 3 bases to trimming and J lost 6 bases, with 18 bases between them. CDR3 protein: CSARGGATHSQPQHF. Here the CDR3 DNA reads TGCAGTGCTAGGGGGGGGGCAACTCACTCTCAGCCCCAGCATTTT.

The V gene is TRBV5-6, the J gene TRBJ1-2; D is unclear. The CDR3 sequence is 14 residues long. V lost 0 bases, J lost 7 bases, and 13 bases lay in between. Looked up from germline, CDR1 is SGHDT and CDR2 is YYEEEE. In DNA, the CDR3 is TGTGCCAGCAGCTTGGTCGACACTGAGGGTGGCTACACCTTC. This codes for CASSLVDTEGGYTF.

The gene calls are TRBV28 and TRBJ2-4, with D unclear. Trimming stripped 6 bases from V and 6 bases from J, with 15 bases between. CDR3 length equals 14 residues. Germline V gene sequence: CDR1 MDHEN, CDR2 SYDVKM. This chain's CDR3 is CASRTPSLGNIQYF. CDR3 bases: TGTGCCAGCAGGACGCCCTCTTTGGGAAACATTCAGTACTTC.